The 27 T cell receptor beta chains in this list originate from one sample, sequenced in a study of cytomegalovirus exposure and HLA in healthy donors. The primer mix had 60 Vbeta and 13 Jbeta primers. Assay used: immunoSEQ multiplex PCR; TCRdb lists only in-frame clones, some missing. The sample holds roughly 120,000 clones; around 76% are singletons and the top ten take approximately 16%. Sample: PBMCs. The receptors shown here come from a man in his fifties or sixties in good health and CMV-seropositive.

V usage is TRBV6-5 and J usage is TRBJ1-5; D possibly corresponds to TRBD1 (5 bases). Germline CDR1 MNHEY, CDR2 SVGAGI. CDR3 size: 14 residues. Trimming pared 2 bases from V and 7 bases from J, leaving 12 bases between. The CDR3 sequence is CASSYQSGGQPQHF. In DNA, the CDR3 is TGTGCCAGCAGTTACCAGTCGGGGGGGCAGCCCCAGCATTTT.

The J gene is TRBJ2-1, the V gene TRBV7-2, with D maybe TRBD1 (5 bases). The length of the CDR3 is 13 residues. Germline V gene sequence: CDR1 SGHTA, CDR2 FQGNSA. The V end lost 7 bases, the J end lost 9 bases, and 16 bases lay between the germline ends. As DNA, the CDR3 is TGTGCCAGCACCCTCTCCCGTAGGGGTGAGCAGTTCTTC. This translates into CASTLSRRGEQFF.

The rearrangement joins TRBV7-9 to TRBJ2-3; 12 nucleotides agree with TRBD2. The CDR3 has 14 amino acids. V was clipped by 8 bases and J by 2 bases; unmatched bases: 2. The germline V gene has CDR1 SEHNR and CDR2 FQNEAQ (reference sequence). This CDR3 is CASWTSGDTDTQYF. The CDR3 coding sequence is TGTGCCAGCTGGACTAGCGGGGACACAGATACGCAGTATTTT.

J is TRBJ2-7 and V is TRBV28; 7 positions match TRBD1. Germline-derived CDR1 and CDR2 are MDHEN and SYDVKM. There are 14 residues in the CDR3. The J segment lost 2 bases and the V segment lost 6 bases, leaving 7 bases of the junction unmatched. As DNA, the CDR3 is TGTGCCAGCAGACGTGGGGACAGAGCCTACGAGCAGTACTTC. The encoded protein is CASRRGDRAYEQYF.

This chain connects TRBV28 to TRBJ2-5, with TRBD1 matching over 7 bases. The V and J ends lost 5 bases and 2 bases, in that order; junction bases with no gene match: 11. This CDR3 contains 16 residues. CDR1 and CDR2 (germline): MDHEN, SYDVKM. The CDR3 is CASSPTGAERQETQYF. The CDR3 DNA follows: TGTGCCAGCAGTCCCACAGGGGCGGAAAGGCAAGAGACCCAGTACTTC.

A single count supports this clone. This chain connects TRBV27 to TRBJ2-1, with 7 positions matching TRBD1. Per germline, CDR1 MNHEY and CDR2 SMNVEV (reference sequence). The CDR3 contains 15 residues. The V segment lost 5 bases and the J segment 5 bases; nucleotides outside the gene matches: 9. The CDR3 DNA sequence: TGTGCCAGCAGTCCGTTGACAGGGCAGGACAATGAGCAGTTCTTC. It translates to CASSPLTGQDNEQFF.

The V call is TRBV2, the J call TRBJ2-1; TRBD2 aligns across 10 bases. This CDR3 region has 14 residues. CDR1 is SNHLY and CDR2 is FYNNEI in the germline V gene. Trimming took 8 bases from V and 2 from J; bases not matched to a gene: 3. The CDR3: CASRGTSAYNEQFF. The CDR3 DNA follows: TGTGCCAGCCGAGGGACTAGCGCCTACAATGAGCAGTTCTTC. The full variable domain, completed using reference TRBV2 and TRBJ2-1, is EPEVTQTPSHQVTQMGQEVILRCVPISNHLYFYWYRQILGQKVEFLVSFYNNEISEKSEIFDDQFSVERPDGSNFTLKIRSTKLEDSAMYFCASRGTSAYNEQFFGPGTRLTVL.

The V gene is TRBV29-1, the J gene TRBJ2-3; TRBD2 aligns across 14 bases. CDR1 is SQVTM and CDR2 is ANQGSEA in the germline V gene. The CDR3 has 16 residues. With V trimmed by 4 bases and J by 4 bases, 7 bases remained unmatched. DNA for the CDR3: TGCAGCGTTGGTGGGACTAGCGGGAGATTACCAGATACGCAGTATTTT. Translation gives CSVGGTSGRLPDTQYF.

This chain joins TRBV7-9 and TRBJ2-1; a possible D gene is TRBD2 (5 bases). This CDR3 is built from 13 residues. Germline lookup yields CDR1 SEHNR and CDR2 FQNEAQ (reference sequence). The germline V and J ends were trimmed by 1 base and 7 bases, with 8 bases remaining between them. CDR3 amino acids: CASSLVEANEQFF. In nucleotides, the CDR3 is TGTGCCAGCAGCTTAGTGGAGGCGAATGAGCAGTTCTTC.

The chain is built from TRBV6-5 and TRBJ1-2, with TRBD1 matching 8 bases. J lost 2 bases, V lost 6 bases, and 8 bases had no gene match. Per the germline V gene, CDR1 is MNHEY and CDR2 is SVGAGI. The CDR3 contains 15 residues. The CDR3 DNA sequence: TGTGCCAGCAGCCAGACAGGGGCCGGGAACTATGGCTACACCTTC. Amino acids: CASSQTGAGNYGYTF.

This chain joins TRBV11-1 and TRBJ2-7; 7 positions agree with TRBD1. J was trimmed by 6 bases and V by 5 bases; bases with no gene match: 10. The CDR3 sequence is 14 residues long. CDR1 is SGHAT and CDR2 is FQDESV in the germline V gene (reference sequence). The CDR3 loop reads CASSLTGSTGEQYF. The CDR3 DNA follows: TGTGCCAGCAGCCTGACAGGGTCTACGGGCGAGCAGTACTTC.

V gene TRBV5-1 combines with J gene TRBJ1-4; TRBD1 aligns across 8 bases. This CDR3 contains 15 residues. Germline CDR1 reads SGHRS; CDR2 reads YFSETQ. Trimming cost V 0 bases and J 5 bases; bases outside gene matches: 3. The CDR3: CASSLETGVNEKLFF. CDR3 bases: TGCGCCAGCAGCTTGGAGACAGGGGTCAATGAAAAACTGTTTTTT.

This clone was counted a few times. The gene calls are TRBV18 and TRBJ2-3; TRBD2 might be the D (6 bases). Germline V gene sequence: CDR1 KGHSH, CDR2 LQKENI. Trimming pared 3 bases from V and 0 bases from J, leaving 10 bases between. The CDR3 contains 15 residues. The chain's CDR3 is CASSPGGVSTDTQYF. DNA for the CDR3: TGTGCCAGCTCACCTGGCGGGGTTAGCACAGATACGCAGTATTTT. The full variable domain, its missing parts supplied by reference TRBV18 and TRBJ2-3, is NAGVMQNPRHLVRRRGQEARLRCSPMKGHSHVYWYRQLPEEGLKFMVYLQKENIIDESGMPKERFSAEFPKEGPSILRIQQVVRGDSAAYFCASSPGGVSTDTQYFGPGTRLTVL.

This clone was seen a single time. The chain links TRBV9 to TRBJ2-6, with 11 bases that match TRBD1. The CDR3 spans 16 residues. Germline V CDR1 and CDR2: SGDLS, YYNGEE. V lost 3 bases and J lost 2; bases outside the gene matches: 1. Here the CDR3 reads CASSGGQGAGANVLTF. The CDR3 DNA reads as TGTGCCAGCAGCGGGGGACAGGGGGCTGGGGCCAACGTCCTGACTTTC.

This clone showed up just a few times. The genes are TRBV7-2 and TRBJ2-3; 8 bases fit TRBD2. The J segment lost 3 bases and the V segment lost 5 bases, leaving 7 bases of the junction unmatched. The CDR3 is 15 residues long. Germline V gives CDR1 SGHTA, CDR2 FQGNSA. CDR3 loop: CASSHGGGSTDTQYF. The CDR3 bases are TGTGCCAGCAGCCACGGGGGGGGCTCGACAGATACGCAGTATTTT.

This clone was counted a single time. The chain links TRBV4-1 to TRBJ2-2, with TRBD2 as a possible D gene (5 bases). This CDR3 has 15 residues. CDR1 is MGHRA and CDR2 is YSYEKL in the germline V gene. With 5 bases removed from V and 8 bases from J, the gap between germline ends came to 18 bases. The CDR3 reads CASSYRGSLVGELFF. CDR3 DNA: TGCGCCAGCAGCTACCGGGGTAGTCTCGTGGGGGAGCTGTTTTTT.

J is TRBJ1-2 and V is TRBV6-1; 9 nucleotides agree with TRBD1. CDR1 is MNHNS and CDR2 is SASEGT in the germline V gene. The CDR3 covers 16 residues. V lost 1 base to trimming and J lost 8 bases; unmatched junction nucleotides: 11. CDR3 sequence: CASSEVGTGSVGGYTF. CDR3 DNA sequence: TGTGCCAGCAGTGAAGTTGGGACAGGGAGTGTCGGAGGCTACACCTTC.

The gene calls are TRBV4-3 and TRBJ1-4; no clear D. In germline, CDR1 is LGHNA, CDR2 YSLEER. The CDR3 length is 14 residues. Trimming took 1 base from V and 8 from J, leaving 11 bases between them. The CDR3 DNA reads TGCGCCAGCAGCCAAGGGCCTGGCGGCGAAAAACTGTTTTTT. It encodes CASSQGPGGEKLFF.

V is TRBV5-1 and J is TRBJ2-7, with 9 bases lining up with TRBD1. The CDR3 spans 16 residues. Germline assignment: CDR1 SGHRS and CDR2 YFSETQ. Trimming at V came to 5 bases and at J to 3 bases, leaving 12 bases not matched to a gene. The CDR3 reads CASRPDRGGGNYEQYF. CDR3 bases: TGCGCCAGCAGGCCGGACAGGGGAGGGGGAAACTACGAGCAGTACTTC. Full variable domain (outside the CDR3, taken from reference TRBV5-1 and TRBJ2-7): KAGVTQTPRYLIKTRGQQVTLSCSPISGHRSVSWYQQTPGQGLQFLFEYFSETQRNKGNFPGRFSGRQFSNSRSEMNVSTLELGDSALYLCASRPDRGGGNYEQYFGPGTRLTVT.

The rearrangement joins TRBV7-2 to TRBJ2-3; D call uncertain. Germline lookup yields CDR1 SGHTA and CDR2 FQGNSA. The CDR3 sequence is 14 residues long. V was shortened by 2 bases and J by 0 bases, with 6 bases between the two germline ends. CDR3 region: CASSLYGSTDTQYF. The CDR3 nucleotides are TGTGCCAGCAGCTTATATGGCAGCACAGATACGCAGTATTTT.

This clone was found once. This chain links TRBV27 with TRBJ2-1; TRBD1 matches at 9 bases. Germline CDR1 reads MNHEY; CDR2 reads SMNVEV (reference sequence). The CDR3 extends over 15 amino acids. The junction had 11 bases not matched to a gene; V was cut back by 6 bases and J by 8 bases. The CDR3 nucleotides read TGTGCCAGCAGCCTCGGGCCCACAGGGGGCCATGAGCAGTTCTTC. Residues: CASSLGPTGGHEQFF.

The J gene is TRBJ2-1, the V gene TRBV7-6; possibly TRBD1 for D (5 bases). Trimming cost V 1 base and J 10 bases, with 5 bases left between them. Germline V gene sequence: CDR1 SGHVS, CDR2 FNYEAQ. CDR3 length: 11 amino acids. This CDR3 is CASSLGQEQFF. The DNA for the CDR3 is TGTGCCAGCAGCTTAGGACAGGAGCAGTTCTTC.

This clone was counted a few times. This sequence joins TRBV7-2 and TRBJ1-1, with D unresolved. The CDR3 extends over 12 amino acids. Deletions cut 5 bases from V and 1 base from J, with 5 bases between. Looked up from germline, CDR1 is SGHTA and CDR2 is FQGNSA. This CDR3 reads CASSTRNTEAFF. The DNA of the CDR3 is TGTGCCAGCAGCACACGGAACACTGAAGCTTTCTTT.

About this clone: At one end, the junction sequence differs from germline, possibly due to a read error. The chain is built from TRBV7-7 and TRBJ2-6; 10 bases match TRBD1. The CDR3 consists of 16 residues. Germline loops: CDR1 SSHAT, CDR2 FNYEAQ (reference sequence). CDR3 nucleotide sequence: TGTGCTAGCAGCTCGACAGGGGGCGCAGGGGCCAACGTCCTGACTTTC. Protein product: CASSSTGGAGANVLTF.

The CDR3 reads CASSPRPGLAGPDTQYF. For the CDR3, the DNA is TGTGCCAGCAGCCCCCGGCCGGGACTAGCGGGCCCAGATACGCAGTATTTT. This chain uses TRBV9 with TRBJ2-3, with 12 bases lining up with TRBD2. Germline V gene sequence: CDR1 SGDLS, CDR2 YYNGEE. After removal of 4 bases from V and 4 bases from J, the junction contained 10 bases not matched to a gene. The CDR3 loop spans 17 amino acids.

The chain is built from TRBV7-6 and TRBJ2-3; 9 bases are a match to TRBD2. The V and J ends lost 5 bases and 1 base, in that order; junction bases with no gene match: 4. Germline CDR1 reads SGHVS; CDR2 reads FNYEAQ. This CDR3 has 15 amino acids. In nucleotides, the CDR3 is TGTGCCAGCAGCCCCAGACTAGCGGGCACAGATACGCAGTATTTT. As protein: CASSPRLAGTDTQYF.

V gene TRBV18 combines with J gene TRBJ2-2; 9 nucleotides line up with TRBD2. The V gene's germline CDR1 is KGHSH and CDR2 LQKENI. The CDR3 is 20 residues long. Trimming removed 3 bases from V and 6 bases from J; junction bases left unmatched: 20. This CDR3 is CASSPRLIQQGGGAAGELFF. The CDR3 nucleotides are TGTGCCAGCTCACCGCGGCTAATACAGCAAGGCGGGGGGGCCGCCGGGGAGCTGTTTTTT.